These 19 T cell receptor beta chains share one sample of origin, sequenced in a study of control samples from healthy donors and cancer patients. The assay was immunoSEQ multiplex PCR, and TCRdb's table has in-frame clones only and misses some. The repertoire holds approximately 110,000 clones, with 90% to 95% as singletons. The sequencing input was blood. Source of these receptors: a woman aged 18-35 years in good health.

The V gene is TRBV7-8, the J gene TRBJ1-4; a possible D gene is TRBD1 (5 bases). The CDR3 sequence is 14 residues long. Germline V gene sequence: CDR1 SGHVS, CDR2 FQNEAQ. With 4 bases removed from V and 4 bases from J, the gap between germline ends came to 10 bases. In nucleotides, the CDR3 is TGTGCCAGCAGCTCCCGGGGCGGTAATGAAAAACTGTTTTTT. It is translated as CASSSRGGNEKLFF.

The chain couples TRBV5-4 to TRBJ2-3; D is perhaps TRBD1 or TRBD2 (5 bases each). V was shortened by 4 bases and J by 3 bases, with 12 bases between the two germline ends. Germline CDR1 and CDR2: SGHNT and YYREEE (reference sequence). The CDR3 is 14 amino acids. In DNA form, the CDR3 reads TGTGCCAGCAGCCGTGGGGACGGGACAGATACGCAGTATTTT. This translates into CASSRGDGTDTQYF. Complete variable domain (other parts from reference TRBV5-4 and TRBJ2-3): ETGVTQSPTHLIKTRGQQVTLRCSSQSGHNTVSWYQQALGQGPQFIFQYYREEENGRGNFPPRFSGLQFPNYSSELNVNALELDDSALYLCASSRGDGTDTQYFGPGTRLTVL.

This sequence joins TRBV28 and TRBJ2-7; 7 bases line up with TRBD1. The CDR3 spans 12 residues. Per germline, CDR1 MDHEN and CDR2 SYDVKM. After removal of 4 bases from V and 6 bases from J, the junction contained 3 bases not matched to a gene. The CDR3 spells CASSSQGSEQYF. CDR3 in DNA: TGTGCCAGCAGTTCACAGGGGAGCGAGCAGTACTTC.

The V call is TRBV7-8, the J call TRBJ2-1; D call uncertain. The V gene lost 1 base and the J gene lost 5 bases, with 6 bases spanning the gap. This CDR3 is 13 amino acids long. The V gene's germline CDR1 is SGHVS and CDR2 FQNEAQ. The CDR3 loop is CASSLGQNNEQFF. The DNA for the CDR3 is TGTGCCAGCAGCTTAGGACAAAACAATGAGCAGTTCTTC.

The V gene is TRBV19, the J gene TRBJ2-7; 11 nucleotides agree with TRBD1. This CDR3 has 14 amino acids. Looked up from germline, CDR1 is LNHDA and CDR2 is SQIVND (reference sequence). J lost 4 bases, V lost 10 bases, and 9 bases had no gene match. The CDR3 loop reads CATSPGQGDYEQYF. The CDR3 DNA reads TGTGCCACCTCTCCGGGACAGGGGGATTACGAGCAGTACTTC.

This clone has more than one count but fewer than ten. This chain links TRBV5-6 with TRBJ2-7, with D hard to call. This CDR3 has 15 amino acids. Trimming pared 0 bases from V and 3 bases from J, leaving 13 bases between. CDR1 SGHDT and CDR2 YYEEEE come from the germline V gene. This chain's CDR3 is CASSLEGTIFYEQYF. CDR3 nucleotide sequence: TGTGCCAGCAGCTTGGAGGGCACTATATTCTACGAGCAGTACTTC.

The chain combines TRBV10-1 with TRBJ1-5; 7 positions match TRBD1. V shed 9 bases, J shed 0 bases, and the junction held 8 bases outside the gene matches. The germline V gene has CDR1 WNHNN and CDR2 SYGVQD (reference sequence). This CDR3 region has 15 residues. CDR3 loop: CARSWDRYSNQPQHF. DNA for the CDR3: TGCGCCAGGAGCTGGGACAGATATAGCAATCAGCCCCAGCATTTT.

The CDR3 DNA follows: TGTGCCAGCAGTTTCAGCCCCGGGGTGGGGCTGTTTTTT. Its translation is CASSFSPGVGLFF. This sequence joins TRBV7-2 and TRBJ2-2; D possibly corresponds to TRBD2 (5 bases). Germline V gene lookup returns CDR1 SGHTA and CDR2 FQGNSA. With 6 bases removed from V and 13 bases from J, the gap between germline ends came to 18 bases. The CDR3 is made up of 13 amino acids.

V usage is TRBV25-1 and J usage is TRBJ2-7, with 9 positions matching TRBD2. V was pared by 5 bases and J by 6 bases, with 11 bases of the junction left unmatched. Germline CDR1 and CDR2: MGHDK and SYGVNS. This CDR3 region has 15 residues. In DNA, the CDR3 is TGTGCCAGCAGTCCCTATAGCGGGAGAGTTGGCGAGCAGTACTTC. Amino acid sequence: CASSPYSGRVGEQYF.

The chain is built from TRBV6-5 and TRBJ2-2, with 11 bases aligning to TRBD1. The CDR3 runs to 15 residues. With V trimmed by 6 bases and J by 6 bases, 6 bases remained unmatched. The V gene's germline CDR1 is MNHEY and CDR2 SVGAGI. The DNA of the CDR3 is TGTGCCAGCAGAGGACAGGGGGCGACGCCCGGGGAGCTGTTTTTT. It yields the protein CASRGQGATPGELFF.

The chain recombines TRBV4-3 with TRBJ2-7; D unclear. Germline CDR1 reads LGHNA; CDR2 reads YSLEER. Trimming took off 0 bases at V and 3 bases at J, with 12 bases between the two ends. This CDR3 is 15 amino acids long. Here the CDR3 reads CASSQETPTDYEQYF. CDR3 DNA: TGCGCCAGCAGCCAAGAGACGCCGACCGACTACGAGCAGTACTTC.

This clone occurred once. For the CDR3, the DNA is TGCAGTGCTAGTCCAGTTAGACAGTCTCCCAATCAGCCCCAGCATTTT. This gives the protein CSASPVRQSPNQPQHF. The J gene is TRBJ1-5, the V gene TRBV20-1, with D possibly being TRBD1 (5 bases). The germline CDR1 and CDR2 sequences are DFQATT and SNEGSKA (reference sequence). Deletions cut 3 bases from V and 3 bases from J, with 18 bases between. The CDR3 is made up of 16 amino acids.

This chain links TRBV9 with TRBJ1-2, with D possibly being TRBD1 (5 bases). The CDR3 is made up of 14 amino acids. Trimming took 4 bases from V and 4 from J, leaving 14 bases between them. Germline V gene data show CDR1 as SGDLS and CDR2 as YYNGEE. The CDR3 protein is CASSSLGGVYGYTF. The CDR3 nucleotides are TGTGCCAGCAGCTCCCTCGGGGGGGTCTATGGCTACACCTTC.

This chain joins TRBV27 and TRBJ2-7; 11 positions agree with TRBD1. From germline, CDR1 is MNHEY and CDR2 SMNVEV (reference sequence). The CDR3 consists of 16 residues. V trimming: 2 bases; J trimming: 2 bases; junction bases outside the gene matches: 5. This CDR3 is CASSLTTGQGAYEQYF. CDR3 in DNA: TGTGCCAGCAGTTTAACGACGGGACAGGGGGCCTACGAGCAGTACTTC.

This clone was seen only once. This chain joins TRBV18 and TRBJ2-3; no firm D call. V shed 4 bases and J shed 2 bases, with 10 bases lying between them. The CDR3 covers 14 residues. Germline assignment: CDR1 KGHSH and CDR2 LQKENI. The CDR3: CASSRPGATDTQYF. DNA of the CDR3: TGTGCCAGCTCACGGCCGGGTGCCACAGATACGCAGTATTTT.

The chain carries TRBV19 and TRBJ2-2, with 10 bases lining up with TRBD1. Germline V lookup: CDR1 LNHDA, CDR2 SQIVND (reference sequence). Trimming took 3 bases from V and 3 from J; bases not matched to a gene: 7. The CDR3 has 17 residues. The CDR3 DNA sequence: TGTGCCAGTAGTATTCCCGGGACAGGGGAGTACACCGGGGAGCTGTTTTTT. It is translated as CASSIPGTGEYTGELFF.

In nucleotides, the CDR3 is TGTGCCAGCAGTGAAATTACCGGGGAGCTGTTTTTT. Translated: CASSEITGELFF. The gene calls are TRBV2 and TRBJ2-2; D unclear. Deletions cut 2 bases from V and 5 bases from J, with 3 bases between. In germline, CDR1 is SNHLY, CDR2 FYNNEI. The CDR3 totals 12 residues. The variable domain in full, with the rest retrieved from reference TRBV2 and TRBJ2-2, is EPEVTQTPSHQVTQMGQEVILRCVPISNHLYFYWYRQILGQKVEFLVSFYNNEISEKSEIFDDQFSVERPDGSNFTLKIRSTKLEDSAMYFCASSEITGELFFGEGSRLTVL.

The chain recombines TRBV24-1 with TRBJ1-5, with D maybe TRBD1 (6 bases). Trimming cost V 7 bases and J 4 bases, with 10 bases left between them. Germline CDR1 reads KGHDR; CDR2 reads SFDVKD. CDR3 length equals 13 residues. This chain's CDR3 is CATRQGRNQPQHF. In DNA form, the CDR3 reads TGTGCCACCAGACAGGGCCGAAATCAGCCCCAGCATTTT.

CDR3 residues: CASSLRFSTNEKLFF. CDR3 nucleotides: TGTGCCAGCAGTTTACGGTTTTCAACTAATGAAAAACTGTTTTTT. The chain couples TRBV28 to TRBJ1-4; unclear D gene. The CDR3 is made up of 15 amino acids. Germline-derived CDR1 and CDR2 are MDHEN and SYDVKM. Trimming took 2 bases from V and 0 from J, leaving 7 bases between them.